These 13 T cell receptor beta chains were sequenced from one sample in a study of T cells expressing NK-cell markers (dated by TCRdb to the early 2020s). The protocol used for the library was 5' RACE. Sequenced on an Illumina HiSeq 2000. TCRdb reprocessed the raw reads; every CDR3 protein sequence is a single record, and DNA is not supplied. The data table for this sample lists some 300,000 distinct CDR3 sequences. The ten biggest clones cover about 0.39% of the sample. Sequences were obtained from blood T cells: a sorted CD56 or NKG2C T cell subset, CD4+ or CD8+ T cells, or bulk PBMC T cells (not recorded which). The receptors here all came from a man aged 18 to 30 in good health. Donor details come from another sample of the same person, matched by shared clones.

This chain uses TRBV21-1 with TRBJ2-5. TRBV21-1 is designated a pseudogene. This CDR3 contains 12 residues. The CDR3 region is CASSQLGETQYF.

The chain couples TRBV15 to TRBJ2-2; TCRdb names TRBD1, which stays unverified in the absence of DNA. This CDR3 contains 13 residues. Germline V lookup: CDR1 LNHNV, CDR2 YYDKDF (reference sequence). Here the CDR3 reads CATGQGATGELFF.

This chain links TRBV2 with TRBJ1-4. The CDR3 runs 14 residues. Germline V gene lookup returns CDR1 SNHLY and CDR2 FYNNEI. The chain's CDR3 is CASSPSLTNEKLFF.

This sequence joins TRBV12-3 or TRBV12-4 and TRBJ2-7; TCRdb lists TRBD2, though no DNA is available to test this call. The CDR3 has 18 amino acids. CDR3 region: CASSLRSGRAGGKNEQYF.

V usage is TRBV20-1 and J usage is TRBJ2-1; with no DNA, the TCRdb D assignment of TRBD1 cannot be verified. The CDR3 sequence is 13 residues long. Germline V CDR1 and CDR2: DFQATT, SNEGSKA (reference sequence). The CDR3 sequence: CSGSWGSVNEQFF.

J is TRBJ2-2 and V is TRBV4-1; the D call of TRBD1 rests on TCRdb alone, since no DNA is present to check it. The CDR3 loop spans 13 amino acids. Germline V lookup: CDR1 MGHRA, CDR2 YSYEKL. CDR3 amino acids: CASRYRDTGELFF.

The gene calls are TRBV27 and TRBJ2-7; the TRBD1 assignment by TCRdb is unverifiable without DNA. The CDR3 is made up of 16 amino acids. Germline assignment: CDR1 MNHEY and CDR2 SMNVEV (reference sequence). The CDR3: CASSRDLDRGTPEQYF.

The chain joins TRBV5-6 to TRBJ2-5; TCRdb names TRBD1, which stays unverified in the absence of DNA. The CDR3 is 12 residues long. Germline CDR1 and CDR2: SGHDT and YYEEEE. CDR3 residues: CASARRGETQYF.

The rearrangement joins TRBV20-1 to TRBJ1-1. CDR1 is DFQATT and CDR2 is SNEGSKA in the germline V gene (reference sequence). The CDR3 spans 12 residues. This CDR3 is CSASMGKPEAFF.

This chain connects TRBV10-3 to TRBJ1-1. The CDR3 totals 13 residues. Germline V gene data show CDR1 as ENHRY and CDR2 as SYGVKD. The CDR3 spells CAISDRDSAGAFF.

The V and J genes are TRBV7-8 and TRBJ2-1; TCRdb reports TRBD2, a call that lacks DNA to check it against. Per germline, CDR1 SGHVS and CDR2 FQNEAQ. The CDR3 is 16 amino acids. This CDR3 reads CASSLAPLAGYNEQFF.

V gene TRBV10-3 combines with J gene TRBJ1-1; with no DNA, the TCRdb D assignment of TRBD1 cannot be verified. This CDR3 spans 14 amino acids. Per germline, CDR1 ENHRY and CDR2 SYGVKD. This CDR3 is CAIGPTGLDTEAFF.

This chain connects TRBV28 to TRBJ2-5; TCRdb's D call, TRBD1, is unchecked because there is no DNA. CDR1 MDHEN and CDR2 SYDVKM come from the germline V gene. The CDR3 runs 12 residues. The CDR3 spells CASNGGQETQYF.